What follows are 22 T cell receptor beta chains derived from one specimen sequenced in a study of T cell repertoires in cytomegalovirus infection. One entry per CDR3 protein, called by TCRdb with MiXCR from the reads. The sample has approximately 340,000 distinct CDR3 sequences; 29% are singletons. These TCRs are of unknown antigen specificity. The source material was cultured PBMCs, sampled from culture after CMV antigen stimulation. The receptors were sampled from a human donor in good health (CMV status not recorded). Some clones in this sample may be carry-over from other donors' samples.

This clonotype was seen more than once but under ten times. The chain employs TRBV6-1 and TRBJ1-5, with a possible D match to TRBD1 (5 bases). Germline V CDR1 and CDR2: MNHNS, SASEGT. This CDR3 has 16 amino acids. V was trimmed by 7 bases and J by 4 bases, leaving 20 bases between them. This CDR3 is CASTWGGDRINQPQHF. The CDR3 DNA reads TGTGCCAGCACATGGGGGGGGGATAGAATAAATCAGCCCCAGCATTTT.

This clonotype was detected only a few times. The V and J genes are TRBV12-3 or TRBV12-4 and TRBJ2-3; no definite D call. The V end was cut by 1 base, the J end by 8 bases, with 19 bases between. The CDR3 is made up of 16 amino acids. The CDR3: CASSLGLLIGPTTQYF. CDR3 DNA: TGTGCCAGCAGTTTAGGTCTCCTGATCGGTCCGACTACGCAGTATTTT.

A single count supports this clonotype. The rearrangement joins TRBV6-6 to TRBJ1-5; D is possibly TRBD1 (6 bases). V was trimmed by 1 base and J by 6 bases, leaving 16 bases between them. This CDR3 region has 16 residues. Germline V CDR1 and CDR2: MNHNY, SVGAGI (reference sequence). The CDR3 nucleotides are TGTGCCAGCAGTTACTTGGCAGGGGATTCGGGTCAGCCCCAGCATTTT. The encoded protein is CASSYLAGDSGQPQHF.

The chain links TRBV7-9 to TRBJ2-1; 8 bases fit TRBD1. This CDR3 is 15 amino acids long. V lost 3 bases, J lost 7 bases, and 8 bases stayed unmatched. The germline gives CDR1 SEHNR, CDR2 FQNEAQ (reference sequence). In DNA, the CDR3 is TGTGCCAGCAGCTTCCAGGGGGCAAGACAAAATGAGCAGTTCTTC. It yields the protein CASSFQGARQNEQFF.

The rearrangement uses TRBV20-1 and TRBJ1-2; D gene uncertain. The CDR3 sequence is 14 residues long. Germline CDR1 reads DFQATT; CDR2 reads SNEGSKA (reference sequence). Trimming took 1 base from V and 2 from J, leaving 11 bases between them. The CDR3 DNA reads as TGCAGTGCTAGAGGTTCGGCAGCCAACTATGGCTACACCTTC. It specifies CSARGSAANYGYTF.

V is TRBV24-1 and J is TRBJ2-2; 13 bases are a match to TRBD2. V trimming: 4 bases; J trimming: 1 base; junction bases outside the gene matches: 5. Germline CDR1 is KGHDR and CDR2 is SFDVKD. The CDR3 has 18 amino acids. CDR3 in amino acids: CATSDRGTSGKNTGELFF. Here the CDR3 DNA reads TGTGCCACCAGTGACCGCGGGACTAGCGGGAAGAACACCGGGGAGCTGTTTTTT.

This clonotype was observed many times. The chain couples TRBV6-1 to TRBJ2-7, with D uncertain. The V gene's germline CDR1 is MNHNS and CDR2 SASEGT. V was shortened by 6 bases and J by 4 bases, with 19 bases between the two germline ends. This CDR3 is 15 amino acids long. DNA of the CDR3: TGTGCCAGCAGATTAAACAGCGTACCCACTTACGAGCAGTACTTC. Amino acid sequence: CASRLNSVPTYEQYF.

The CDR3 sequence: CASSPGQGGTYEQYF. The CDR3 bases are TGTGCCAGTAGTCCAGGACAGGGAGGAACCTACGAGCAGTACTTC. The chain joins TRBV19 to TRBJ2-7, with 8 bases identical to TRBD1. V dropped 5 bases and J dropped 2; count of bases not matched to a gene: 8. The CDR3 totals 15 residues. Germline CDR1 is LNHDA and CDR2 is SQIVND (reference sequence).

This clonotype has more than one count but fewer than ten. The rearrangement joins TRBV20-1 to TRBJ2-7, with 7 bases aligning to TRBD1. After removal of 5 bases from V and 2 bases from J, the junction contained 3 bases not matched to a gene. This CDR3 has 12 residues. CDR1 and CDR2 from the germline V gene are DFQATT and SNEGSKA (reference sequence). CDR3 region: CSARQGAYEQYF. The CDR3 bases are TGCAGTGCTCGACAGGGAGCCTACGAGCAGTACTTC.

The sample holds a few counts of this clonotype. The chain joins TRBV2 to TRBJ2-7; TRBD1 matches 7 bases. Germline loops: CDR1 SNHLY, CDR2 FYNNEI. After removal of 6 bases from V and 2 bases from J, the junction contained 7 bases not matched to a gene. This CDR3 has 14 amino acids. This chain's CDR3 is CASSRQGQPYEQYF. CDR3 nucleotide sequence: TGTGCCAGCAGCCGACAGGGTCAACCCTACGAGCAGTACTTC.

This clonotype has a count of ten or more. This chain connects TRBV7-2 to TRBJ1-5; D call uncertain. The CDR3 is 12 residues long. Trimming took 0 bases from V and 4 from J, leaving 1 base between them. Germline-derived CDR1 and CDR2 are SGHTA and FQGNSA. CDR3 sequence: CASSLANQPQHF. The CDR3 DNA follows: TGTGCCAGCAGCTTAGCTAATCAGCCCCAGCATTTT.

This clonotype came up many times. CDR3 nucleotide sequence: TGTGCCAGCAGTTTAGCTGTAAGTCTATCGAACTCTGGAAACACCATATATTTT. Amino acids: CASSLAVSLSNSGNTIYF. This chain uses TRBV12-3 or TRBV12-4 with TRBJ1-3; D remains ambiguous. The CDR3 contains 18 residues. Trimming left V 0 bases short and J 0 bases short, with 15 bases between.

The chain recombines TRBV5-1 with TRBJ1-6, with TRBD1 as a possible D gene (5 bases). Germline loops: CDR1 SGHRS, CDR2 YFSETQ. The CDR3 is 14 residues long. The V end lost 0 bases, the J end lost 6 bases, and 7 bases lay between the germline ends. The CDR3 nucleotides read TGCGCCAGCAGCTTGGGACAGAGTAATTCACCCCTCCACTTT. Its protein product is CASSLGQSNSPLHF.

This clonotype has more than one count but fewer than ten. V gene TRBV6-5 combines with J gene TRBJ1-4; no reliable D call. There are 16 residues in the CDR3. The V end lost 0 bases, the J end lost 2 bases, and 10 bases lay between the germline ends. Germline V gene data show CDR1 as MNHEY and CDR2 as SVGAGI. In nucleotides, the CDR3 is TGTGCCAGCAGTTACTCGATCGGCGAGACTAATGAAAAACTGTTTTTT. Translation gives CASSYSIGETNEKLFF.

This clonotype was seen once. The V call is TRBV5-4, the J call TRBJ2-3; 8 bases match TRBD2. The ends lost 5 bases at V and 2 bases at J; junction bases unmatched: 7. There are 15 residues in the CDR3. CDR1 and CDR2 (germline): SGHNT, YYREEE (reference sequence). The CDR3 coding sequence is TGTGCCAGCAGTCGGGGGGGAACTCACACAGATACGCAGTATTTT. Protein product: CASSRGGTHTDTQYF.

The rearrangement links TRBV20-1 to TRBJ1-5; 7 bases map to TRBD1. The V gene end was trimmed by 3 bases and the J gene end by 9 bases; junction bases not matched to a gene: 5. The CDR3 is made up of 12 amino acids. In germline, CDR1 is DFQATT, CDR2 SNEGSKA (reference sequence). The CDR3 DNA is TGCAGTGCTAGGCGACAGGGACTGCCCCAGCATTTT. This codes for CSARRQGLPQHF.

DNA for the CDR3: TGTGCCAGTAGTCCGTCGGTAGGGTATGGCTACACCTTC. Translated: CASSPSVGYGYTF. The chain is built from TRBV19 and TRBJ1-2, with D unclear. The V gene lost 5 bases and the J gene lost 5 bases, with 12 bases spanning the gap. Germline CDR1 reads LNHDA; CDR2 reads SQIVND (reference sequence). The CDR3 loop spans 13 amino acids.

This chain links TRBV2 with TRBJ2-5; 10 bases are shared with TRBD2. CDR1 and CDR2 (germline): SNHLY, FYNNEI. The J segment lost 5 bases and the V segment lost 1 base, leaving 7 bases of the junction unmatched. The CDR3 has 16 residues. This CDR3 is CASSEVEAGGQETQYF. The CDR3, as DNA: TGTGCCAGCAGTGAAGTAGAAGCGGGGGGGCAGGAGACCCAGTACTTC.

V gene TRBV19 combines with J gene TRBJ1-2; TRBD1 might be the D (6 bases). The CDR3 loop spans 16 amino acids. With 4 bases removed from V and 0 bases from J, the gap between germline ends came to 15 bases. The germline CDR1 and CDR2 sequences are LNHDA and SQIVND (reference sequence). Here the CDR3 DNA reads TGTGCCAGTAGTAAAGGGGGACCGACTCCTAACTATGGCTACACCTTC. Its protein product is CASSKGGPTPNYGYTF. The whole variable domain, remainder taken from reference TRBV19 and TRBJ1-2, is DGGITQSPKYLFRKEGQNVTLSCEQNLNHDAMYWYRQDPGQGLRLIYYSQIVNDFQKGDIAEGYSVSREKKESFPLTVTSAQKNPTAFYLCASSKGGPTPNYGYTFGSGTRLTVV.

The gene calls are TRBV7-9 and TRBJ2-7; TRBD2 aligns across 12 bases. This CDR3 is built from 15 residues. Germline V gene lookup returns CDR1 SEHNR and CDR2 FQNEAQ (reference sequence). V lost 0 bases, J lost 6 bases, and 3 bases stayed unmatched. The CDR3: CASSLAGGLAGEQYF. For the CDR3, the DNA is TGTGCCAGCAGCTTAGCAGGGGGACTAGCGGGCGAGCAGTACTTC. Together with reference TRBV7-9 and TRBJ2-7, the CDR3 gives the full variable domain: DTGVSQNPRHKITKRGQNVTFRCDPISEHNRLYWYRQTLGQGPEFLTYFQNEAQLEKSRLLSDRFSAERPKGSFSTLEIQRTEQGDSAMYLCASSLAGGLAGEQYFGPGTRLTVT.

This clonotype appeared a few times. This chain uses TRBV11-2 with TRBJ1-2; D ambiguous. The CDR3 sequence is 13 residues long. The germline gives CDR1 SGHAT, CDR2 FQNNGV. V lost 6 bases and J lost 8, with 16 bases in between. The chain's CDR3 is CASRLGRVRGYTF. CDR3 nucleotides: TGTGCCAGCAGGCTTGGAAGGGTTCGGGGCTACACCTTC.

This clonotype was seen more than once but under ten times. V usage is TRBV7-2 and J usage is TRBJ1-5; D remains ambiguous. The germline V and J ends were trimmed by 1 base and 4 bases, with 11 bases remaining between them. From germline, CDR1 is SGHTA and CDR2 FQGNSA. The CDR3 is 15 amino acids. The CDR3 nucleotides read TGTGCCAGCAGCTTAGGATGGACCGGAAATCAGCCCCAGCATTTT. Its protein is CASSLGWTGNQPQHF.